These 6 T cell receptor beta chains originate from one sample sequenced in a study of identical twins. In TCRdb, the 5' RACE reads were re-called with MiXCR into one record per CDR3 protein. The table records 400,000 to 650,000 distinct CDR3 sequences, under 25% of them present only once. The same data also contributed to another study, on T cells expressing NK-cell markers.

Sequenced material: CD4+ T cells sorted from blood. The receptors originated from a woman aged 18 to 35 in good health.

The rearrangement joins TRBV7-9 to TRBJ2-1; D not resolved. CDR3 length equals 12 residues. V dropped 5 bases and J dropped 8 bases, with 10 bases sitting between them. CDR1 SEHNR and CDR2 FQNEAQ come from the germline V gene (reference sequence). DNA for the CDR3: TGTGCCAGCAGCCACCATAGGGATGAGCAGTTCTTC. Amino acids: CASSHHRDEQFF.

V is TRBV29-1 and J is TRBJ1-3; no firm D call. From germline, CDR1 is SQVTM and CDR2 ANQGSEA. The CDR3 has 14 amino acids. V lost 7 bases and J 4 bases, leaving 17 bases between the germline ends. CDR3 in DNA: TGCAGCGCATTACTAGAGTCAGCGGGAAACACCATATATTTT. Translated: CSALLESAGNTIYF.

The chain couples TRBV29-1 to TRBJ2-7; the D is unclear. The CDR3 length is 11 residues. The V gene lost 7 bases and the J gene lost 3 bases, with 10 bases spanning the gap. Germline-derived CDR1 and CDR2 are SQVTM and ANQGSEA. CDR3: CSAGLVYEQYF. The CDR3 bases are TGCAGCGCTGGGCTGGTCTACGAGCAGTACTTC.

The sample holds a few counts of this clonotype. The CDR3 coding sequence is TGTGCCAGCAGTGAAGCGGGAGGGACTCTACCCGAAAAACTGTTTTTT. Residues: CASSEAGGTLPEKLFF. V and J are TRBV6-1 and TRBJ1-4; possibly TRBD1 for D (5 bases). V lost 0 bases and J 8 bases, leaving 16 bases between the germline ends. The germline gives CDR1 MNHNS, CDR2 SASEGT. This CDR3 has 16 amino acids.

This clonotype has just a few counts. CDR3 nucleotide sequence: TGTGCCAGCAGCTTAGTAGTTAACTATGGCTACACCTTC. The encoded protein is CASSLVVNYGYTF. The genes are TRBV7-2 and TRBJ1-2; D remains ambiguous. V was shortened by 1 base and J by 1 base, with 4 bases between the two germline ends. This CDR3 is 13 amino acids long. CDR1 and CDR2 from the germline V gene are SGHTA and FQGNSA.

The rearrangement uses TRBV6-1 and TRBJ1-2, with 9 bases fitting TRBD1. Unmatched junction bases numbered 9, after V lost 5 bases and J lost 5 bases. There are 15 residues in the CDR3. The germline V gene has CDR1 MNHNS and CDR2 SASEGT. CDR3 sequence reads: CASSKSRDREYGYTF. For the CDR3, the DNA is TGTGCCAGCAGTAAAAGCCGGGACAGGGAGTATGGCTACACCTTC.